A single sample gave rise to the 26 T cell receptor beta chains below, sequenced in a study of identical twins. TCRdb reprocessed the 5' RACE reads via MiXCR and lists one record per CDR3 protein. The table lists about 200,000 distinct CDR3 sequences, 6.5% of them singletons. This sample also appeared in a second study, on T cells expressing NK-cell markers.

Sequenced input: CD8+ T cells sorted from blood. These receptors were taken from a woman younger than 30 in good health.

This clonotype was counted many times. This chain connects TRBV12-3 or TRBV12-4 to TRBJ2-2; D is ambiguous. Trimming shortened V by 6 bases and J by 3 bases, and 5 bases separated the two germline ends. CDR3 length: 12 residues. CDR3 coding DNA: TGTGCCAGCAGGTTATACACCGGGGAGCTGTTTTTT. The encoded protein is CASRLYTGELFF.

This clonotype was seen at least ten times. The V gene is TRBV3-1, the J gene TRBJ2-7; D could derive from TRBD1 or TRBD2 (5 bases each). The V and J ends lost 1 base and 0 bases respectively, with 13 bases between them. The CDR3 sequence is 16 residues long. Germline CDR1 is LGHDT and CDR2 is YNNKEL (reference sequence). CDR3 loop: CASSQAPGAPSYEQYF. The CDR3 DNA sequence: TGTGCCAGCAGCCAAGCTCCCGGGGCGCCCTCCTACGAGCAGTACTTC.

The rearrangement joins TRBV10-2 to TRBJ1-1; 7 nucleotides align to TRBD1. Trimming at V came to 2 bases and at J to 6 bases, leaving 6 bases not matched to a gene. Germline CDR1 and CDR2: WSHSY and SAAADI. CDR3 length: 14 residues. CDR3 sequence (DNA): TGCGCCAGCAGTGAGGTGAGGGACAGCTCTGAAGCTTTCTTT. Protein product: CASSEVRDSSEAFF.

This clonotype was seen a few times. The chain employs TRBV9 and TRBJ2-7; D is ambiguous. CDR3 length: 13 amino acids. Trimming left V 3 bases short and J 0 bases short, with 7 bases between. Germline lookup yields CDR1 SGDLS and CDR2 YYNGEE. CDR3 bases: TGTGCCAGCAGCGACGACACCTCCTACGAGCAGTACTTC. Translation gives CASSDDTSYEQYF.

In this sample, this clonotype turned up a few times. The CDR3 nucleotides are TGTGCCAGCAGTTTGGTACAGGAAGCCGCCTACGAGCAGTACTTC. Translation gives CASSLVQEAAYEQYF. The genes are TRBV6-5 and TRBJ2-7, with D possibly TRBD1 on 5 matching bases. Trimming removed 4 bases from V and 2 bases from J, with 15 bases in between. The germline gives CDR1 MNHEY, CDR2 SVGAGI. This CDR3 spans 15 amino acids.

In its sample, this clonotype was seen a few times. V gene TRBV4-1 combines with J gene TRBJ2-3; D possibly matches TRBD1 or TRBD2 (6 bases each). The CDR3 is made up of 17 amino acids. V lost 4 bases and J 6 bases, leaving 23 bases between the germline ends. CDR1 MGHRA and CDR2 YSYEKL come from the germline V gene. CDR3 in amino acids: CASSPGAPQSKEDTQYF. CDR3 bases: TGCGCCAGCAGCCCGGGGGCCCCACAATCAAAGGAGGATACGCAGTATTTT.

This clonotype occurred many times. The chain uses TRBV12-3 or TRBV12-4 and TRBJ1-1; D not resolved. The CDR3 length is 12 residues. V was cut by 2 bases and J by 1 base, with 2 bases left in between. This CDR3 reads CASSLQNTEAFF. CDR3 bases: TGTGCCAGCAGTTTACAGAACACTGAAGCTTTCTTT.

The gene calls are TRBV9 and TRBJ2-7; TRBD2 might be the D (6 bases). The V end lost 7 bases, the J end lost 6 bases, and 17 bases lay between the germline ends. The CDR3 consists of 13 residues. Germline lookup yields CDR1 SGDLS and CDR2 YYNGEE. CDR3 region: CASGGPAGSEQYF. CDR3 coding DNA: TGTGCCAGCGGAGGACCCGCGGGGTCCGAGCAGTACTTC. The full variable domain, rest sourced from reference TRBV9 and TRBJ2-7, is DSGVTQTPKHLITATGQRVTLRCSPRSGDLSVYWYQQSLDQGLQFLIQYYNGEERAKGNILERFSAQQFPDLHSELNLSSLELGDSALYFCASGGPAGSEQYFGPGTRLTVT.

This clonotype was observed a handful of times. The genes are TRBV11-2 and TRBJ2-3; 13 bases align to TRBD2. This CDR3 region has 18 residues. In germline, CDR1 is SGHAT, CDR2 FQNNGV. J gave up 0 bases and V 5 bases, and 8 bases lay outside the gene matches. The CDR3 region is CASSGLGTSGTSTDTQYF. In DNA form, the CDR3 reads TGTGCCAGCAGCGGCCTCGGGACTAGCGGGACCAGCACAGATACGCAGTATTTT. The entire variable domain, with the rest obtained from reference TRBV11-2 and TRBJ2-3, is as follows: EAGVAQSPRYKIIEKRQSVAFWCNPISGHATLYWYQQILGQGPKLLIQFQNNGVVDDSQLPKDRFSAERLKGVDSTLKIQPAKLEDSAVYLCASSGLGTSGTSTDTQYFGPGTRLTVL.

The chain carries TRBV7-9 and TRBJ2-7; D remains unclear. Germline values: CDR1 SEHNR, CDR2 FQNEAQ (reference sequence). The CDR3 has 11 residues. V was trimmed by 4 bases and J by 6 bases, leaving 7 bases between them. The CDR3 here is CASSSILEQYF. DNA for the CDR3: TGTGCCAGCAGCTCCATCCTCGAGCAGTACTTC.

There are many counts of this clonotype. The genes are TRBV29-1 and TRBJ1-2; maybe TRBD1 (5 bases). The germline V gene encodes CDR1 SQVTM and CDR2 ANQGSEA. Trimming cost V 3 bases and J 1 base, with 15 bases left between them. The CDR3 length is 15 residues. The CDR3 region is CSVDGPGKVNYGYTF. CDR3 nucleotide sequence: TGCAGCGTTGACGGCCCAGGGAAGGTTAACTATGGCTACACCTTC.

The chain employs TRBV9 and TRBJ2-7; D is unresolved. CDR3 length equals 16 residues. Germline V gives CDR1 SGDLS, CDR2 YYNGEE. V was trimmed by 3 bases and J by 2 bases, leaving 18 bases between them. The CDR3 reads CASSARSGREAYEQYF. The CDR3 nucleotides are TGTGCCAGCAGCGCGCGCTCCGGGCGAGAGGCCTACGAGCAGTACTTC.

V is TRBV5-1 and J is TRBJ1-2; D remains unclear. This CDR3 spans 14 amino acids. V was cut by 0 bases and J by 4 bases, with 10 bases left in between. Germline-derived CDR1 and CDR2 are SGHRS and YFSETQ. CDR3 nucleotides: TGCGCCAGCAGCTTGGCCCTTCCTCTCTATGGCTACACCTTC. Protein: CASSLALPLYGYTF.

At least ten counts were recorded for this clonotype. This chain uses TRBV7-9 with TRBJ1-1; maybe TRBD1 (6 bases). Trimming removed 5 bases at V and 1 base at J, with 11 bases between. Per germline, CDR1 SEHNR and CDR2 FQNEAQ (reference sequence). The CDR3 length is 14 residues. The CDR3 DNA is TGTGCCAGCAGCCCCCACAGGGAGAACACTGAAGCTTTCTTT. Its protein is CASSPHRENTEAFF.

This clonotype was recorded at least ten times. The chain combines TRBV12-3 or TRBV12-4 with TRBJ1-1; D unresolved. With 1 base removed from V and 1 base from J, the gap between germline ends came to 7 bases. The CDR3 extends over 14 amino acids. CDR3 nucleotides: TGTGCCAGCAGTTTAGGTACAAAGAACACTGAAGCTTTCTTT. This encodes CASSLGTKNTEAFF.

This clonotype has a handful of counts. This chain connects TRBV6-5 to TRBJ2-2; D remains ambiguous. V lost 7 bases to trimming and J lost 4 bases, with 10 bases between them. Germline loops: CDR1 MNHEY, CDR2 SVGAGI. This CDR3 is built from 13 residues. This CDR3 reads CASISRSTGELFF. The CDR3 DNA is TGTGCCAGCATTTCTAGGTCCACCGGGGAGCTGTTTTTT.

The rearrangement uses TRBV6-1 and TRBJ2-2, with TRBD2 as a possible D gene (6 bases). In germline, CDR1 is MNHNS, CDR2 SASEGT. The CDR3 sequence is 16 residues long. V was shortened by 4 bases and J by 0 bases, with 12 bases between the two germline ends. DNA for the CDR3: TGTGCCAGCAGTGCTAAGCGGGCTCCGAACACCGGGGAGCTGTTTTTT. Its protein is CASSAKRAPNTGELFF.

The CDR3 loop reads CSAMGLVRGETQYF. CDR3 nucleotides: TGCAGTGCTATGGGACTAGTCAGGGGAGAGACCCAGTACTTC. The chain is built from TRBV20-1 and TRBJ2-5; 8 bases map to TRBD2. The CDR3 loop spans 14 amino acids. Per germline, CDR1 DFQATT and CDR2 SNEGSKA (reference sequence). J was trimmed by 4 bases and V by 4 bases; bases with no gene match: 8.

This clonotype was observed many times. V is TRBV3-1 and J is TRBJ2-1, with 8 positions matching TRBD2. Germline trimming cut 0 bases from V and 7 bases from J; bases unmatched to any gene: 17. The CDR3 has 19 residues. CDR1 is LGHDT and CDR2 is YNNKEL in the germline V gene (reference sequence). CDR3 nucleotide sequence: TGTGCCAGCAGCCAAGAAATTCTCGTCGGAGGTAGCGGGAAAAATGAGCAGTTCTTC. It translates to CASSQEILVGGSGKNEQFF.

The V call is TRBV6-1, the J call TRBJ1-1; a possible D gene is TRBD1 (6 bases). Germline V lookup: CDR1 MNHNS, CDR2 SASEGT. The CDR3 has 15 residues. Trimming removed 4 bases at V and 0 bases at J, with 12 bases between. CDR3 residues: CASSVAGVMNTEAFF. CDR3 in DNA: TGTGCCAGCAGTGTCGCAGGGGTCATGAACACTGAAGCTTTCTTT.

This clonotype came up a few times. The chain couples TRBV27 to TRBJ1-5; possible D gene TRBD1, 5 bases. Looked up from germline, CDR1 is MNHEY and CDR2 is SMNVEV (reference sequence). The CDR3 extends over 14 amino acids. V was cut by 8 bases and J by 11 bases, with 22 bases left in between. CDR3 sequence (DNA): TGTGCCAGCGGGTTGGGGACGGACCCAGAATCCCAGCATTTT. Its protein product is CASGLGTDPESQHF.

This clonotype was counted many times. This rearrangement joins TRBV20-1 to TRBJ1-1, with 11 bases aligning to TRBD1. The germline V gene has CDR1 DFQATT and CDR2 SNEGSKA (reference sequence). The CDR3 runs 13 residues. V dropped 6 bases and J dropped 8; count of bases not matched to a gene: 8. CDR3 sequence (DNA): TGCAGTGCCCCGAGGGGGGACAGGGGGGAAGCTTTCTTT. This translates into CSAPRGDRGEAFF.

This clonotype was detected only a few times. J is TRBJ2-1 and V is TRBV6-2 or TRBV6-3; TRBD1 agrees at 9 bases. The CDR3 has 14 amino acids. CDR1 and CDR2 from the germline V gene are MNHEY and SVGEGT. Trimming cost V 6 bases and J 9 bases; bases outside gene matches: 9. The CDR3 region has the DNA TGTGCCAGCAGGAAAAGGGGACAGGGTCCTGAGCAGTTCTTC. Its translation is CASRKRGQGPEQFF.

The table lists this clonotype with a few counts. V and J are TRBV7-8 and TRBJ1-1; 11 nucleotides align to TRBD1. CDR1 and CDR2 from the germline V gene are SGHVS and FQNEAQ. Trimming removed 3 bases from V and 3 bases from J; junction bases left unmatched: 3. The length of the CDR3 is 15 residues. For the CDR3, the DNA is TGTGCCAGCAGCTTTGGACAGGGGGCGTACACTGAAGCTTTCTTT. Its translation: CASSFGQGAYTEAFF.

This clonotype was found a few times. J is TRBJ2-3 and V is TRBV4-3; 11 positions agree with TRBD2. Trimming removed 4 bases from V and 5 bases from J; junction bases left unmatched: 11. The CDR3 consists of 17 residues. The germline V gene has CDR1 LGHNA and CDR2 YSLEER. The CDR3 loop is CASSPGPGTSGLDTQYF. As DNA, the CDR3 is TGCGCCAGCAGCCCCGGACCCGGGACTAGCGGATTAGATACGCAGTATTTT.

In this sample, this clonotype turned up many times. The V and J genes are TRBV10-3 and TRBJ2-7, with 7 bases matching TRBD1. V lost 0 bases to trimming and J lost 0 bases; unmatched junction nucleotides: 2. The CDR3 length is 15 residues. Per germline, CDR1 ENHRY and CDR2 SYGVKD. This CDR3 is CAISESDRSSYEQYF. Written as DNA, the CDR3 is TGTGCCATCAGTGAGTCGGACAGGAGCTCCTACGAGCAGTACTTC.